The 16 T cell receptor beta chains below were found in one sample sequenced in a study of control samples from healthy donors and cancer patients. Assay used: immunoSEQ multiplex PCR; TCRdb lists only in-frame clones, some missing. Among roughly 150,000 clones, approximately 86% were seen once, and the ten largest hold over 1.5%. Sequencing input: blood. These receptors all stem from a man between 18 and 29 years old in good health.

V and J are TRBV30 and TRBJ1-4; D possibly corresponds to TRBD1 (5 bases). The CDR3 loop spans 12 amino acids. Trimming removed 0 bases at V and 8 bases at J, with 7 bases between. CDR1 is GTSNPN, CDR2 SVGIG, per germline (reference sequence). CDR3 nucleotide sequence: TGTGCCTGGAGTGTTTCAGGGGAAAAACTGTTTTTT. It translates to CAWSVSGEKLFF.

The J gene is TRBJ2-6, the V gene TRBV11-2; a possible D gene is TRBD1 (5 bases). V lost 0 bases and J lost 4, with 13 bases in between. The CDR3 runs to 17 residues. Per germline, CDR1 SGHAT and CDR2 FQNNGV. CDR3 nucleotides: TGTGCCAGCAGCTTAGAGGGGCTCCCGGGCGGGGCCAACGTCCTGACTTTC. Translation gives CASSLEGLPGGANVLTF.

This chain uses TRBV7-8 with TRBJ2-1; D uncertain. The germline V and J ends were trimmed by 5 bases and 7 bases, with 9 bases remaining between them. Germline assignment: CDR1 SGHVS and CDR2 FQNEAQ. This CDR3 contains 12 residues. In DNA, the CDR3 is TGTGCCAGCAGCCCCCACGCTAATGAGCAGTTCTTC. This translates into CASSPHANEQFF.

This chain links TRBV6-5 with TRBJ2-3, with D perhaps assigned TRBD1 or TRBD2 (5 bases each). V dropped 10 bases and J dropped 1 base, with 15 bases sitting between them. Germline CDR1 and CDR2: MNHEY and SVGAGI. CDR3 length: 14 residues. Here the CDR3 reads CATMVGVGTDTQYF. The CDR3, as DNA: TGTGCCACCATGGTGGGGGTCGGCACAGATACGCAGTATTTT.

The gene calls are TRBV2 and TRBJ2-5; D is unresolved. The CDR3 spans 15 residues. Trimming stripped 7 bases from V and 5 bases from J, with 20 bases between. Per germline, CDR1 SNHLY and CDR2 FYNNEI. The CDR3 DNA sequence: TGTGCCAGCATCAGAATCGAGAGTGTGTCGGAGACCCAGTACTTC. It yields the protein CASIRIESVSETQYF.

The CDR3 loop reads CASLTPQGRNEKLFF. As DNA, the CDR3 is TGTGCCAGCCTCACCCCCCAGGGACGTAATGAAAAACTGTTTTTT. V and J are TRBV21-1 and TRBJ1-4. TRBV21-1 is recorded as a pseudogene. This CDR3 contains 15 residues.

The rearrangement links TRBV5-1 to TRBJ2-1, with TRBD1 identical over 8 bases. Germline CDR1 SGHRS, CDR2 YFSETQ. The V and J ends lost 6 bases and 3 bases, in that order; junction bases with no gene match: 8. This CDR3 has 15 amino acids. CDR3 sequence: CASTRRGQGYNEQFF. CDR3 nucleotides: TGCGCCAGCACCCGGCGAGGACAGGGCTACAATGAGCAGTTCTTC.

The V and J genes are TRBV12-3 or TRBV12-4 and TRBJ1-2; D gene unclear. Trimming cost V 2 bases and J 4 bases, with 8 bases left between them. The CDR3 sequence is 13 residues long. Written as DNA, the CDR3 is TGTGCCAGCAGTTTACGAACAAGCTATGGCTACACCTTC. Protein: CASSLRTSYGYTF.

The chain recombines TRBV30 with TRBJ2-2; 8 bases map to TRBD1. The V segment lost 2 bases and the J segment 5 bases; nucleotides outside the gene matches: 4. There are 14 residues in the CDR3. The germline CDR1 and CDR2 sequences are GTSNPN and SVGIG (reference sequence). CDR3 nucleotides: TGTGCCTGGAGTTGGACAGGGAGGACCGGGGAGCTGTTTTTT. Residues: CAWSWTGRTGELFF.

The rearrangement joins TRBV9 to TRBJ1-1, with D possibly being TRBD1 (5 bases). Germline CDR1 SGDLS, CDR2 YYNGEE. This CDR3 is 14 amino acids long. V lost 0 bases to trimming and J lost 6 bases, with 12 bases between them. The DNA of the CDR3 is TGTGCCAGCAGCGTAGCTTTCAGGGAAGCTGAAGCTTTCTTT. The encoded protein is CASSVAFREAEAFF.

CDR3 bases: TGCGCCAGCAGCTTCATAAGCCGACGGACCGACAATGAGCAGTTCTTC. Translation: CASSFISRRTDNEQFF. This chain links TRBV5-1 with TRBJ2-1; D gene unclear. With 2 bases removed from V and 5 bases from J, the gap between germline ends came to 17 bases. Germline V gene data show CDR1 as SGHRS and CDR2 as YFSETQ. The CDR3 is 16 residues long.

This chain uses TRBV2 with TRBJ2-3; TRBD2 aligns across 10 bases. Trimming removed 2 bases from V and 5 bases from J; junction bases left unmatched: 7. Per germline, CDR1 SNHLY and CDR2 FYNNEI. The length of the CDR3 is 16 residues. Here the CDR3 reads CASSEFQRGGRDTQYF. The CDR3, as DNA: TGTGCCAGCAGTGAATTCCAGCGGGGGGGCCGAGATACGCAGTATTTT.

This chain connects TRBV3-1 (or the pseudogene TRBV3-2) to TRBJ2-7; D might be TRBD1 or TRBD2, each matching 6 bases. Germline-derived CDR1 and CDR2 are LGHDT and YNNKEL (reference sequence). V lost 1 base and J lost 4, with 14 bases in between. The CDR3 runs 15 residues. CDR3 coding DNA: TGTGCCAGCAGCCAAGGCATAAGGGGGGATTACGAGCAGTACTTC. Its translation is CASSQGIRGDYEQYF.

V gene TRBV28 combines with J gene TRBJ1-6; D may be TRBD1 (6 bases). Trimming removed 2 bases at V and 4 bases at J, with 12 bases between. There are 16 residues in the CDR3. Germline assignment: CDR1 MDHEN and CDR2 SYDVKM. The CDR3 bases are TGTGCCAGCAGTTTAGGGGGCGCGGAGTATAATTCACCCCTCCACTTT. Residues: CASSLGGAEYNSPLHF.

The chain is built from TRBV7-9 and TRBJ2-5; the D call may be TRBD1 or TRBD2 (5 bases each). This CDR3 has 15 amino acids. Germline V CDR1 and CDR2: SEHNR, FQNEAQ (reference sequence). The V end was cut by 1 base, the J end by 0 bases, with 9 bases between. DNA for the CDR3: TGTGCCAGCAGCTTAGGAGGGGCCTACCAAGAGACCCAGTACTTC. It yields the protein CASSLGGAYQETQYF.

The chain links TRBV27 to TRBJ1-1; weak D call: TRBD1 (5 bases). Looked up from germline, CDR1 is MNHEY and CDR2 is SMNVEV (reference sequence). This CDR3 region has 14 residues. Trimming took off 0 bases at V and 1 base at J, with 6 bases between the two ends. DNA of the CDR3: TGTGCCAGCAGTTTATCAGACAGGAACACTGAAGCTTTCTTT. As protein: CASSLSDRNTEAFF.